One TCR beta chain is described in this entry. How the authors handled the data: The assay estimated nucleated cells by amplifying reference gene primers. The assay was immunoSEQ multiplex PCR, and TCRdb's table has in-frame clones only and misses some. V and J calls and clone size follow that table, whereas D and trimming were derived from the DNA. The sample yields about 74,000 clones, about nine tenths seen once. These data come from a study of blood T cell repertoires in COVID-19. The wider study: Collection of acute and convalescent COVID-19 samples took place in the United States, Italy and Spain. Sources were T cells, B-cell-depleted T cells, or PBMCs; the material itself was cDNA or gDNA.

Germline V gene data show CDR1 as SGHRS and CDR2 as YFSETQ. With V trimmed by 4 bases and J by 4 bases, 5 bases remained unmatched. The CDR3 sequence is 14 residues long. Input material: peripheral blood. The gene calls are TRBV5-1 and TRBJ2-3; 8 bases align to TRBD2. The TCR was taken from a human donor in a cohort sampled during active COVID-19. In DNA form, the CDR3 reads TGCGCCAGCAGCCCCGGGGGGGGAGCAGATACGCAGTATTTT. This sequence encodes CASSPGGGADTQYF.